This TCR beta chain was found in a study of breast tumors, draining lymph nodes, adjacent tissues. Overall study findings and caveats: Luminal-like breast cancer showed significantly higher tumor–nontumor repertoire similarity than basal-like. The data were judged consistent with most tumor T cells coming from lymph node and expanding in tumor. Tumor repertoires ranked between lymph nodes and nontumor tissue in diversity, with V and J gene preferences.

This clonotype has only a few counts. Its antigen is unidentified. Germline V gene sequence: CDR1 SGHDT, CDR2 YYEEEE. Deletions cut 0 bases from V and 4 bases from J, with 7 bases between. The CDR3 runs 13 residues. Breast cancer patients provided tissue from their axillary draining lymph nodes. TCRdb re-called the multiplex PCR reads through MiXCR, storing one row per CDR3 protein. The data hold about 140,000 distinct CDR3 sequences, with 30% to 35% observed a single time. This rearrangement joins TRBV5-6 to TRBJ1-2, with unresolved D. This sequence originates from a female donor with breast cancer. Some clones in this sample may be carry-over from other donors' samples. Source material: axillary lymph node tissue. CDR3 sequence (DNA): TGTGCCAGCAGCTTGGCCAGCACCTATGGCTACACCTTC. Its protein product is CASSLASTYGYTF.